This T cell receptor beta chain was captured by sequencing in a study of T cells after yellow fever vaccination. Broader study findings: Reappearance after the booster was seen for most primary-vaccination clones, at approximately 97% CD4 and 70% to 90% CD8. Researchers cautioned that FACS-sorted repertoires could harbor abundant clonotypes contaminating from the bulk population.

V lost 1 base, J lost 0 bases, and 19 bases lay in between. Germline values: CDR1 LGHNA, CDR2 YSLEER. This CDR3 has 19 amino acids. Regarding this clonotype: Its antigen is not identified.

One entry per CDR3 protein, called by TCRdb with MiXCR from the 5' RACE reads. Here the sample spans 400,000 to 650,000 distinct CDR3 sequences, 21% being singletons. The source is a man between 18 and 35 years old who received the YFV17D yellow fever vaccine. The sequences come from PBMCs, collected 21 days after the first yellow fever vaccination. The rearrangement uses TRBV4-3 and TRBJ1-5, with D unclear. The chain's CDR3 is CASSQVPRPRNDSNQPQHF. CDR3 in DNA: TGCGCCAGCAGCCAAGTCCCTCGGCCTCGCAATGATAGCAATCAGCCCCAGCATTTT.